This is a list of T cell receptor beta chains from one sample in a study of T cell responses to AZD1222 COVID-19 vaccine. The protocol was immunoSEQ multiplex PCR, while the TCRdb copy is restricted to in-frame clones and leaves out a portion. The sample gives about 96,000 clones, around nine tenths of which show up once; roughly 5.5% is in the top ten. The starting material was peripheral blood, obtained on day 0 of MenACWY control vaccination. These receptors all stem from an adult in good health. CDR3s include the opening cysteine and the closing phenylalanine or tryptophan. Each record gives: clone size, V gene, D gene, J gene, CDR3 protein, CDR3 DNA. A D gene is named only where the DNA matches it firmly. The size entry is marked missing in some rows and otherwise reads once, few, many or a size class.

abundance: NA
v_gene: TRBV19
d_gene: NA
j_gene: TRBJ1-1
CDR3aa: CASSFNREAFF
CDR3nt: TGTGCCAGTAGTTTCAACAGAGAAGCTTTCTTT

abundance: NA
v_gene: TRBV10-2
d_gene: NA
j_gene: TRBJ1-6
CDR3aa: CASSELAGTNSPLHF
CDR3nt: TGCGCCAGCAGTGAACTGGCAGGGACAAATTCACCCCTCCACTTT

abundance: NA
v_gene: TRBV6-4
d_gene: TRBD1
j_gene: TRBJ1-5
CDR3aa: CASSETGNQPQHF
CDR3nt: TGTGCCAGCAGTGAGACAGGGAACCAGCCCCAGCATTTT

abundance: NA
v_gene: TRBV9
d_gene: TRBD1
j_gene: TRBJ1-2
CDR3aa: CASSVGRTGGVYGYTF
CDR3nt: TGTGCCAGCAGCGTAGGTCGGACAGGGGGCGTCTATGGCTACACCTTC

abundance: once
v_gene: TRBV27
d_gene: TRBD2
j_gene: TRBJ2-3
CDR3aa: CASSFGEGTQYF
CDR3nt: TGTGCCAGCAGTTTCGGGGAGGGTACGCAGTATTTT

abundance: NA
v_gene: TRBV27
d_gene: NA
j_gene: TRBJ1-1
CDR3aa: CASSLLMNTEAFF
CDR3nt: TGTGCCAGCAGTTTATTGATGAACACTGAAGCTTTCTTT

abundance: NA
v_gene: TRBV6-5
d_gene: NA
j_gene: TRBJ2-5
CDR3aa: CASSYSSAGAQETQYF
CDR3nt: TGTGCCAGCAGTTACTCTTCCGCGGGGGCCCAAGAGACCCAGTACTTC

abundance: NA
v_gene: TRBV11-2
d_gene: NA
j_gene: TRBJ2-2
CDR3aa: CASSLVGAAGELFF
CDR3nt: TGTGCCAGCAGCTTAGTAGGGGCGGCCGGGGAGCTGTTTTTT

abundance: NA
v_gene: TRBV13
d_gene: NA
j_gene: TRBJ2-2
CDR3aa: CASSLGPSANTGELFF
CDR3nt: TGTGCCAGCAGCTTAGGCCCTAGCGCGAACACCGGGGAGCTGTTTTTT

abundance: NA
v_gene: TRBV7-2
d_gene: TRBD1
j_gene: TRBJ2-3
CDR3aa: CASSTGQGTTQYF
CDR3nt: TGTGCCAGCAGCACTGGACAGGGGACTACGCAGTATTTT

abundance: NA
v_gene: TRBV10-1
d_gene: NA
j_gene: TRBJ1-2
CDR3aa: CASSESIGSSARGYTF
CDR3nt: TGCGCCAGCAGTGAGTCGATAGGCAGCTCTGCTAGAGGCTACACCTTC

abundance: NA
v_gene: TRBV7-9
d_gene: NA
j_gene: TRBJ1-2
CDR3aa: CASSFNSHTYGYTF
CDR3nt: TGTGCCAGCAGCTTTAATTCCCACACCTATGGCTACACCTTC

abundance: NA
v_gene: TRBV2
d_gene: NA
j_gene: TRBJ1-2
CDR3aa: CASSEARQANYGYTF
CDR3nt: TGTGCCAGCAGTGAAGCGCGTCAAGCTAACTATGGCTACACCTTC

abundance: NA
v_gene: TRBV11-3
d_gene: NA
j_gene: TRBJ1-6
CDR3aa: CASSLGVRSPLHF
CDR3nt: TGTGCCAGCAGCTTGGGGGTTCGCTCACCCCTCCACTTT

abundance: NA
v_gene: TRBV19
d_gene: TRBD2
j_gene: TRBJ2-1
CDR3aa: CASSMGRARGVANEQFF
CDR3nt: TGTGCCAGTAGTATGGGAAGGGCGCGGGGGGTTGCTAATGAGCAGTTCTTC

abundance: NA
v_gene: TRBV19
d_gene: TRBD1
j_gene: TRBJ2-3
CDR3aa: CAILDRGTDTQYF
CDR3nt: TGTGCCATTCTGGACAGGGGGACAGATACGCAGTATTTT

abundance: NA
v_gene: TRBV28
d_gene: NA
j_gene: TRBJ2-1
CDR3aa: CASSFTGRGHNEQFF
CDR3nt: TGTGCCAGCAGTTTTACCGGGCGGGGGCACAATGAGCAGTTCTTC

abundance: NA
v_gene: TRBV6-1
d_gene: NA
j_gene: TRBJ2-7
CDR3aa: CASSEALAGRLAYF
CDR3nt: TGTGCCAGCAGTGAAGCCCTCGCCGGGCGGCTGGCGTACTTC

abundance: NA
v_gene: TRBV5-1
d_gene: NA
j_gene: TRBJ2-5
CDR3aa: CASSESRAGETQYF
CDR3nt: TGCGCCAGCAGCGAATCTAGGGCGGGGGAGACCCAGTACTTC

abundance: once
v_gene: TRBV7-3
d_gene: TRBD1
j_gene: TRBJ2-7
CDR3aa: CASSLVGGQVPLEQYF
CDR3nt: TGTGCCAGCAGTCTGGTAGGGGGACAGGTTCCCCTCGAGCAGTACTTC

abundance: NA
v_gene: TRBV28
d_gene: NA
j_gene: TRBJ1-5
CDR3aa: CASSGGTLAQPQHF
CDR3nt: TGTGCCAGCAGTGGGGGGACCTTGGCTCAGCCCCAGCATTTT

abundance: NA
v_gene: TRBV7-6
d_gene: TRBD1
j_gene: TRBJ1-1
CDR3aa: CASSLDPGGEAFF
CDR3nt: TGTGCCAGCAGCTTAGATCCAGGGGGTGAAGCTTTCTTT

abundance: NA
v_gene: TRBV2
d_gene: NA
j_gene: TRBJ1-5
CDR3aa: CASSVGWGSPYQPQHF
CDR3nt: TGTGCCAGCAGCGTGGGGTGGGGCTCCCCTTATCAGCCCCAGCATTTT

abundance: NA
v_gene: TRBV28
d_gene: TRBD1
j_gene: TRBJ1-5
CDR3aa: CASRTTGVQPQHF
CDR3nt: TGTGCCAGCAGAACCACAGGGGTTCAGCCCCAGCATTTT

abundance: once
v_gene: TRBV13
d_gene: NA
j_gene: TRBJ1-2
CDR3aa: CASSNGGDYGYTF
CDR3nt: TGTGCCAGCAGCAACGGGGGCGACTATGGCTACACCTTC

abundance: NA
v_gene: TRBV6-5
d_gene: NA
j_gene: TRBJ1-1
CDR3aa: CASRPDRSTEAFF
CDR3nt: TGTGCCAGCAGGCCGGACCGTTCCACTGAAGCTTTCTTT

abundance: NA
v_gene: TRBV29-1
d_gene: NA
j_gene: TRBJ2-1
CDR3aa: CSVPTVSSYNEQFF
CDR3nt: TGCAGCGTCCCTACAGTGAGCTCCTACAATGAGCAGTTCTTC

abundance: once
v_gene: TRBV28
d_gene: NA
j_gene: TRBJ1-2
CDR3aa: CASSSPTAVSYGYTF
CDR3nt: TGTGCCAGCAGTTCCCCGACGGCGGTTTCATATGGCTACACCTTC

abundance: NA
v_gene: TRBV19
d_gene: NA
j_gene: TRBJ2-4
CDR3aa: CASSTGTGTQNIQYF
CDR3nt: TGTGCCAGTAGTACCGGCACCGGGACCCAAAACATTCAGTACTTC

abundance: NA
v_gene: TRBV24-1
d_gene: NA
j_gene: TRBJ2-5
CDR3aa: CATSDSTGSQETQYF
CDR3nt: TGTGCCACCAGTGATTCGACAGGTTCCCAAGAGACCCAGTACTTC

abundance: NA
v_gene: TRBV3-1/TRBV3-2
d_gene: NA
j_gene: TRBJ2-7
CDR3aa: CASSPSGAEQYF
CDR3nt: TGTGCCAGCAGCCCTTCAGGGGCCGAGCAGTACTTC

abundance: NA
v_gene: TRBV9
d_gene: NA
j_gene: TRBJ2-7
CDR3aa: CASSAGLQSYEQYF
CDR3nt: TGTGCCAGCAGCGCGGGACTTCAATCCTACGAGCAGTACTTC

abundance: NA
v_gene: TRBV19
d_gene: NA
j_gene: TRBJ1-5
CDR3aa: CASSDRVSNQPQHF
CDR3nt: TGTGCCAGTAGTGACCGCGTTAGCAATCAGCCCCAGCATTTT

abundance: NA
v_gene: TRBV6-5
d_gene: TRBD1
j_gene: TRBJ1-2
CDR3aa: CASTLGDSYGYTF
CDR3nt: TGTGCCAGCACCTTGGGGGACAGCTATGGCTACACCTTC

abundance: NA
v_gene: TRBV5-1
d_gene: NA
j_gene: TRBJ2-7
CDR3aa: CASSLVADSPYYEQYF
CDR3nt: TGCGCCAGCAGCTTGGTCGCAGACAGTCCTTACTACGAGCAGTACTTC

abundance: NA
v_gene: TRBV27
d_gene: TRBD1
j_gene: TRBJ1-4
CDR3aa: CASSLRTGQGGEKLFF
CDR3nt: TGTGCCAGCAGTTTACGCACGGGACAGGGGGGGGAAAAACTGTTTTTT

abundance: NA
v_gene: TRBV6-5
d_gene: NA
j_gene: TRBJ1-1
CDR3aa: CASSWTMNTEAFF
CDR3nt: TGTGCCAGCAGTTGGACGATGAACACTGAAGCTTTCTTT

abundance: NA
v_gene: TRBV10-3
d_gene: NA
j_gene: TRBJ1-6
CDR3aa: CAISESRQGRQAYNSPLHF
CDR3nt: TGTGCCATCAGTGAGTCTCGGCAAGGACGTCAAGCCTATAATTCACCCCTCCACTTT

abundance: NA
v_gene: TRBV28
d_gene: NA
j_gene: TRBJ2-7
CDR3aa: CASSSRTPIYEQYF
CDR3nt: TGTGCCAGCAGTTCAAGGACACCAATCTACGAGCAGTACTTC

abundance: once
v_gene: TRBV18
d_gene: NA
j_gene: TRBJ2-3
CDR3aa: CASSPGSITDTQYF
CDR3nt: TGTGCCAGCTCACCGGGTAGTATAACAGATACGCAGTATTTT

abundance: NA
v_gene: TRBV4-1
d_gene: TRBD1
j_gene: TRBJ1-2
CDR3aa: CASSQDYRGSYTF
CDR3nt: TGCGCCAGCAGCCAAGATTACAGGGGGAGCTACACCTTC

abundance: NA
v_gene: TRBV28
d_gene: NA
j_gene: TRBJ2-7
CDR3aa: CASSFGSYEQYF
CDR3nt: TGTGCCAGCAGTTTCGGCTCCTACGAGCAGTACTTC

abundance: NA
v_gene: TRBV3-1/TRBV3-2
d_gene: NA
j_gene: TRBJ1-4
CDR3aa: CASSPPQDGEKLFF
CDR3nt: TGTGCCAGCAGCCCACCACAGGATGGGGAAAAACTGTTTTTT

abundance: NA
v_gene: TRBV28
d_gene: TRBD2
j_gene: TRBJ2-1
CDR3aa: CASSLVVAGGLYNEQFF
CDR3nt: TGTGCCAGCAGTTTGGTCGTAGCGGGAGGTTTATACAATGAGCAGTTCTTC

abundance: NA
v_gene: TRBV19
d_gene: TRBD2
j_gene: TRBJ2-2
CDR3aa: CASSIDQTGTRTGELFF
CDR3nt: TGTGCCAGTAGTATAGATCAAACCGGGACTAGAACCGGGGAGCTGTTTTTT

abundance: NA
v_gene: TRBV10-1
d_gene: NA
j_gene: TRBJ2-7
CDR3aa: CASTLGGVSYEQYF
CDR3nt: TGCGCCAGCACCCTCGGTGGCGTCTCCTACGAGCAGTACTTC

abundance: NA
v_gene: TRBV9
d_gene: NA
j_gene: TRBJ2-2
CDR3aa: CASSQDSRAPNTGELFF
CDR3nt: TGTGCCAGCAGCCAGGACTCGCGGGCGCCGAACACCGGGGAGCTGTTTTTT

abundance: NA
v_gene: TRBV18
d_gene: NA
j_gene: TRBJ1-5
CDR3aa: CASSPIDSNQPQHF
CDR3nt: TGTGCCAGCTCACCTATCGATAGCAATCAGCCCCAGCATTTT

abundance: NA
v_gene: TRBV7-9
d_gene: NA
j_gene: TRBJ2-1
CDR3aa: CASSSEDRSSYNEQFF
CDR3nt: TGTGCCAGCAGCTCAGAAGACAGGAGCTCCTACAATGAGCAGTTCTTC

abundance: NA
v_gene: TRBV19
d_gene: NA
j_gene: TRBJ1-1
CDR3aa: CASSKLLNTEAFF
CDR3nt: TGTGCCAGTAGTAAGCTACTGAACACTGAAGCTTTCTTT

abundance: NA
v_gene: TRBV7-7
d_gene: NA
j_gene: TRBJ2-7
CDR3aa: CASSWDPRGEQYF
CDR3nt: TGTGCTAGCAGTTGGGACCCCCGCGGCGAGCAGTACTTC

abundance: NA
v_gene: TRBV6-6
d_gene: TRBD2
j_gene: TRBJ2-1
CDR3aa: CASSYSAGLALTEQFF
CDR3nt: TGTGCCAGCAGTTACTCCGCGGGACTAGCTTTGACTGAGCAGTTCTTC

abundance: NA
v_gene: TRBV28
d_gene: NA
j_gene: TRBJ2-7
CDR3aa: CASSLFPDNDPSWSWLQYF
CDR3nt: TGTGCCAGCAGTTTATTTCCCGACAATGATCCGAGTTGGTCCTGGTTGCAGTACTTC

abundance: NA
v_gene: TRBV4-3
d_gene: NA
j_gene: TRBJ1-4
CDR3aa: CASSQDVARSLFF
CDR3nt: TGCGCCAGCAGCCAAGATGTCGCCAGATCCCTGTTTTTT

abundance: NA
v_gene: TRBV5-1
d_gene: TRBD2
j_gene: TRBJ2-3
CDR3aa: CASSGGLAGIQFTDTQYF
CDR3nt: TGCGCCAGCAGCGGGGGACTAGCGGGAATTCAATTCACAGATACGCAGTATTTT

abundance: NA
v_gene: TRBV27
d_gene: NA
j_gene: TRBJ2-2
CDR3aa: CASSLIMAPGWTGELFF
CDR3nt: TGTGCCAGCAGTTTAATCATGGCTCCGGGTTGGACCGGGGAGCTGTTTTTT

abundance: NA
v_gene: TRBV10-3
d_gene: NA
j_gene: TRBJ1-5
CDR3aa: CAISEEDRYQPQHF
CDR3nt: TGTGCCATCAGTGAGGAGGACAGATATCAGCCCCAGCATTTT

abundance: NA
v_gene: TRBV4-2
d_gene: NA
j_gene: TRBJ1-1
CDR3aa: CASTFDGANTEAFF
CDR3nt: TGTGCCAGCACCTTCGACGGGGCGAACACTGAAGCTTTCTTT

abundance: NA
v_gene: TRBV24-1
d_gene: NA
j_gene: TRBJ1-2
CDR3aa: CATSDFQGYTF
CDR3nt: TGTGCCACCAGTGATTTTCAGGGCTACACCTTC

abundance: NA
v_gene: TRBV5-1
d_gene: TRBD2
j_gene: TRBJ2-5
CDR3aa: CASSLVPGGFGEETQYF
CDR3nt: TGCGCCAGCAGCTTGGTCCCCGGGGGGTTTGGGGAAGAGACCCAGTACTTC